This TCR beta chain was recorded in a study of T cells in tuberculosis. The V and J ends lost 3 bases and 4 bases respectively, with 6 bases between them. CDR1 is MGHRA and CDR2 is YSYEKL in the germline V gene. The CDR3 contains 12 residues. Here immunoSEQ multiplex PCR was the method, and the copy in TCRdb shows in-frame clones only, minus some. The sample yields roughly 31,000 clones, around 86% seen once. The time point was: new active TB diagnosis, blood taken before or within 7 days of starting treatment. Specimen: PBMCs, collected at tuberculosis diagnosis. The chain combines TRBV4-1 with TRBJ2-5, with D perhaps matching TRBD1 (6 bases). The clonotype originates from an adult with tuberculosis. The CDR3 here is CASSQDRETQYF. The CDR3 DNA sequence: TGCGCCAGCAGCCAGGACAGAGAGACCCAGTACTTC.